One and the same sample provided the 32 T cell receptor beta chains below, sequenced in a study of blood T cells in healthy people across ages. Through a sample-barcoded 5' primer and a J-beta primer mix, a second PCR was run for 7 to 11 cycles. A single record per CDR3 protein comes from TCRdb applying MiXCR to the 5' RACE reads. The data show around 1.5 million distinct CDR3 sequences, approximately 59% seen once. The sequenced sample consisted of blood. These receptors all come from a young man in good health.

CDR3 DNA sequence: TGCGCCAGCAGCCAAGGGGGCTCCACTAACTATGGCTACACCTTC. This codes for CASSQGGSTNYGYTF. V is TRBV4-3 and J is TRBJ1-2, with D tentatively TRBD1 (5 bases). The length of the CDR3 is 15 residues. V shed 1 base and J shed 0 bases, with 9 bases lying between them. In germline, CDR1 is LGHNA, CDR2 YSLEER.

The rearrangement links TRBV20-1 to TRBJ2-7, with D possibly called TRBD1 or TRBD2 (5 bases each). The J call is uncertain, as TRBJ2-1 better fits the DNA end. Germline CDR1 and CDR2: DFQATT and SNEGSKA (reference sequence). The CDR3 is 15 residues long. The CDR3 here is CSAGPPRDHSYEQFF. CDR3 bases: TGCAGTGCTGGACCTCCCCGGGACCACTCCTACGAGCAGTTCTTC.

The rearrangement joins TRBV13 to TRBJ1-3; no definite D call. Trimming removed 1 base from V and 0 bases from J, with 7 bases in between. The germline V gene has CDR1 PRHDT and CDR2 FYEKMQ (reference sequence). The CDR3 consists of 15 residues. The CDR3 DNA follows: TGTGCCAGCAGCTTAGACGGACTCTCTGGAAACACCATATATTTT. Amino acid sequence: CASSLDGLSGNTIYF.

The chain combines TRBV14 with TRBJ1-6, with TRBD1 matching 8 bases. Germline CDR1 reads SGHDN; CDR2 reads FVKESK. J was trimmed by 7 bases and V by 0 bases; bases with no gene match: 2. The CDR3 is 15 residues long. Here the CDR3 DNA reads TGTGCCAGCAGCCAAGATTACAGGGGGAATTCACCCCTCCACTTT. Translation gives CASSQDYRGNSPLHF.

The chain joins TRBV28 to TRBJ2-5, with 12 bases identical to TRBD2. The length of the CDR3 is 17 residues. After removal of 3 bases from V and 2 bases from J, the junction contained 7 bases not matched to a gene. The germline V gene encodes CDR1 MDHEN and CDR2 SYDVKM. CDR3 bases: TGTGCCAGCAGTTTTCCCCGACTAGCGGGAGAACAAGAGACCCAGTACTTC. It yields the protein CASSFPRLAGEQETQYF.

This chain links TRBV5-1 with TRBJ2-7, with TRBD2 matching over 12 bases. Germline V gives CDR1 SGHRS, CDR2 YFSETQ. With 4 bases clipped from V and 2 bases from J, the junction kept 10 bases outside the gene matches. This CDR3 has 17 residues. Here the CDR3 DNA reads TGCGCCAGCAGCCAGGGACTAGCGGGTGGCGCTACCTACGAGCAGTACTTC. The encoded protein is CASSQGLAGGATYEQYF.

This sequence joins TRBV28 and TRBJ2-4; D possibly uses TRBD1 or TRBD2 (6 bases each). Germline loops: CDR1 MDHEN, CDR2 SYDVKM. This CDR3 is built from 13 residues. The ends were cut back, 2 bases at V and 13 bases at J, with 15 bases in the middle. The DNA for the CDR3 is TGTGCCAGCAGTTTACCGGGGGCTCTTGAGCAGTACTTC. Residues: CASSLPGALEQYF.

This clonotype was seen only a few times. The V call is TRBV6-6, the J call TRBJ2-1, with D unresolved. Trimming pared 6 bases from V and 0 bases from J, leaving 6 bases between. The CDR3 spans 13 residues. Looked up from germline, CDR1 is MNHNY and CDR2 is SVGAGI (reference sequence). This CDR3 reads CASRSISYNEQFF. CDR3 nucleotide sequence: TGTGCCAGCAGGAGTATCTCCTACAATGAGCAGTTCTTC.

This clonotype has a count of ten or more. The V call is TRBV29-1, the J call TRBJ2-7; D ambiguous. Deletions cut 3 bases from V and 1 base from J, with 7 bases between. The CDR3 contains 12 residues. CDR1 and CDR2 (germline): SQVTM, ANQGSEA. Here the CDR3 reads CSVDDGSYEQYF. CDR3 DNA sequence: TGCAGCGTTGACGACGGATCCTACGAGCAGTACTTC.

The sample holds one count of this clonotype. The chain joins TRBV7-9 to TRBJ1-2, with 10 bases matching TRBD1. Germline CDR1 and CDR2: SEHNR and FQNEAQ (reference sequence). The CDR3 runs 12 residues. Germline trimming cut 3 bases from V and 13 bases from J; bases unmatched to any gene: 5. The CDR3 is CASSFGTGEFTF. The CDR3 nucleotides are TGTGCCAGCAGCTTTGGGACAGGGGAGTTCACCTTC.

Concerning this clonotype: The junction and the germline gene differ at one end; a read error may be behind it. The rearrangement links TRBV5-1 to TRBJ2-3; 7 bases are shared with TRBD1. CDR3 size: 15 residues. Germline V gene lookup returns CDR1 SGHRS and CDR2 YFSETQ. The CDR3 is CASSMDRKTTDAQYF. The CDR3, as DNA: TGCGCCAGCAGCATGGACAGGAAAACCACAGATGCGCAGTATTTT.

V and J are TRBV20-1 and TRBJ2-7; D might be TRBD1 (6 bases). Germline-derived CDR1 and CDR2 are DFQATT and SNEGSKA (reference sequence). CDR3 size: 11 residues. CDR3 nucleotide sequence: TGCAATACCCAGGGGAGAGACGAGCAGTACTTC. Its translation: CNTQGRDEQYF.

The chain employs TRBV29-1 and TRBJ1-4; D is unresolved. Germline assignment: CDR1 SQVTM and CDR2 ANQGSEA. The CDR3 runs 12 residues. The germline V and J ends were trimmed by 5 bases and 4 bases, with 8 bases remaining between them. In DNA, the CDR3 is TGCAGCGTTCGAAGAGATAATGAAAAACTGTTTTTT. The encoded protein is CSVRRDNEKLFF. The full variable domain, its missing parts supplied by reference TRBV29-1 and TRBJ1-4, is SAVISQKPSRDICQRGTSLTIQCQVDSQVTMMFWYRQQPGQSLTLIATANQGSEATYESGFVIDKFPISRPNLTFSTLTVSNMSPEDSSIYLCSVRRDNEKLFFGSGTQLSVL.

This clonotype has just a few counts. V is TRBV20-1 and J is TRBJ2-7; 8 bases match TRBD1. The CDR3 has 16 residues. J lost 1 base, V lost 0 bases, and 8 bases had no gene match. CDR1 DFQATT and CDR2 SNEGSKA come from the germline V gene (reference sequence). For the CDR3, the DNA is TGCAGTGCTAGAGATTTGGGCAGGGGGCGATCCTACGAGCAGTACTTC. Its protein product is CSARDLGRGRSYEQYF.

J is TRBJ2-5 and V is TRBV2, with D possibly being TRBD1 or TRBD2 (5 bases each). V lost 10 bases and J lost 0, with 12 bases in between. There are 13 residues in the CDR3. CDR1 and CDR2 (germline): SNHLY, FYNNEI. The chain's CDR3 is CATRDANQETQYF. DNA of the CDR3: TGTGCCACACGGGACGCCAACCAAGAGACCCAGTACTTC.

This rearrangement joins TRBV15 to TRBJ1-4; D is uncertain. Germline CDR1 is LNHNV and CDR2 is YYDKDF (reference sequence). Trimming pared 0 bases from V and 0 bases from J, leaving 11 bases between. This CDR3 contains 17 residues. The DNA of the CDR3 is TGTGCCACCAGCAGAGATCCCTCACCTGCAACTAATGAAAAACTGTTTTTT. The encoded protein is CATSRDPSPATNEKLFF.

The table lists this clonotype with a few counts. The rearrangement joins TRBV3-1 to TRBJ2-7, with no clear D. The V gene's germline CDR1 is LGHDT and CDR2 YNNKEL (reference sequence). Trimming pared 0 bases from V and 2 bases from J, leaving 5 bases between. The CDR3 is made up of 13 amino acids. The CDR3 protein is CASSQEDPYEQYF. The CDR3 DNA follows: TGTGCCAGCAGCCAAGAAGACCCCTACGAGCAGTACTTC.

The table lists this clonotype with a few counts. The chain employs TRBV7-8 and TRBJ2-3; D call uncertain. V lost 2 bases, J lost 1 base, and 19 bases lay in between. CDR3 length: 18 residues. The germline V gene encodes CDR1 SGHVS and CDR2 FQNEAQ. This chain's CDR3 is CASSLLASGREGTDTQYF. In nucleotides, the CDR3 is TGTGCCAGCAGCTTACTCGCTTCTGGTAGGGAAGGCACAGATACGCAGTATTTT.

The table lists this clonotype with a few counts. The V and J genes are TRBV27 and TRBJ1-1, with D unresolved. Trimming stripped 3 bases from V and 1 base from J, with 9 bases between. The CDR3 runs 14 residues. The germline CDR1 and CDR2 sequences are MNHEY and SMNVEV (reference sequence). Here the CDR3 reads CASSFDGANTEAFF. In DNA, the CDR3 is TGTGCCAGCAGTTTTGACGGCGCGAACACTGAAGCTTTCTTT.

This clonotype came up a few times. V gene TRBV6-5 combines with J gene TRBJ2-7; no firm D call. CDR1 MNHEY and CDR2 SVGAGI come from the germline V gene. The ends were cut back, 5 bases at V and 9 bases at J, with 17 bases in the middle. The CDR3 runs 13 residues. The DNA for the CDR3 is TGTGCCAGCAGTGAAACCATCCGGGCCTCGCAGTACTTC. Protein sequence: CASSETIRASQYF.

J is TRBJ1-2 and V is TRBV20-1; no reliable D call. Germline V lookup: CDR1 DFQATT, CDR2 SNEGSKA (reference sequence). The CDR3 has 12 residues. V was pared by 3 bases and J by 3 bases, with 8 bases between. The CDR3 bases are TGCAGTGCTAGTGAGATGGACTATGGCTACACCTTC. It translates to CSASEMDYGYTF.

The chain joins TRBV20-1 to TRBJ2-1, with 8 bases lining up with TRBD2. The CDR3 has 14 residues. Looked up from germline, CDR1 is DFQATT and CDR2 is SNEGSKA (reference sequence). V was pared by 3 bases and J by 3 bases, with 4 bases of the junction left unmatched. CDR3 sequence: CSASVAGNYNEQFF. In DNA, the CDR3 is TGCAGTGCTAGTGTAGCGGGGAACTACAATGAGCAGTTCTTC.

The chain couples TRBV5-1 to TRBJ1-2; weak D call: TRBD1 (5 bases). V lost 0 bases, J lost 3 bases, and 9 bases lay in between. The CDR3 is 14 residues long. Germline CDR1 SGHRS, CDR2 YFSETQ. The CDR3 region is CASSLERDHYGYTF. Written as DNA, the CDR3 is TGCGCCAGCAGCTTGGAGAGGGACCACTATGGCTACACCTTC.

In its sample, this clonotype was seen a few times. The chain combines TRBV12-3 or TRBV12-4 with TRBJ1-2, with D possibly TRBD1 on 5 matching bases. The CDR3 has 15 residues. V dropped 7 bases and J dropped 9 bases, with 24 bases sitting between them. For the CDR3, the DNA is TGTGCCAGCACTGAGGACGGGGCGGGTGATAGGAGCTACACCTTC. Encoded protein: CASTEDGAGDRSYTF.

This chain joins TRBV6-6 and TRBJ2-7, with 10 bases aligning to TRBD2. This CDR3 has 16 residues. Germline V gene lookup returns CDR1 MNHNY and CDR2 SVGAGI (reference sequence). V was pared by 5 bases and J by 5 bases, with 12 bases of the junction left unmatched. CDR3 sequence (DNA): TGTGCCAGCAGTCCAAGTCCAACTAGCGGGGTCAACGAGCAGTACTTC. Protein sequence: CASSPSPTSGVNEQYF.

This clonotype occurred many times. The CDR3 region has the DNA TGTGCCAGCAGCTTAGTTTCAGGGGGCTCTTACGAGCAGTACTTC. Translated, it gives CASSLVSGGSYEQYF. This rearrangement joins TRBV7-2 to TRBJ2-7; 8 nucleotides align to TRBD1. The length of the CDR3 is 15 residues. CDR1 SGHTA and CDR2 FQGNSA come from the germline V gene. Unmatched junction bases numbered 6, after V lost 1 base and J lost 4 bases.

This clonotype was seen a handful of times. V gene TRBV4-2 combines with J gene TRBJ2-1; 11 nucleotides line up with TRBD2. The CDR3 length is 15 residues. Trimming cost V 6 bases and J 2 bases; bases outside gene matches: 3. Germline-derived CDR1 and CDR2 are LGHNA and YNFKEQ. CDR3 amino acids: CASRLAGGAYNEQFF. For the CDR3, the DNA is TGTGCCAGCAGGCTAGCGGGGGGAGCCTACAATGAGCAGTTCTTC.

V usage is TRBV5-6 and J usage is TRBJ2-7; 15 positions agree with TRBD2. Germline V gives CDR1 SGHDT, CDR2 YYEEEE. J was trimmed by 1 base and V by 4 bases; bases with no gene match: 9. The CDR3 has 18 residues. CDR3 DNA sequence: TGTGCCAGCAGCAAAGGGACTAGCGGGAGGATCGGATCCTACGAGCAGTACTTC. Amino acid sequence: CASSKGTSGRIGSYEQYF. The full variable domain, completed using reference TRBV5-6 and TRBJ2-7, is DAGVTQSPTHLIKTRGQQVTLRCSPKSGHDTVSWYQQALGQGPQFIFQYYEEEERQRGNFPDRFSGHQFPNYSSELNVNALLLGDSALYLCASSKGTSGRIGSYEQYFGPGTRLTVT.

The rearrangement uses TRBV6-1 and TRBJ2-5, with D maybe TRBD2 (6 bases). V was pared by 4 bases and J by 11 bases, with 20 bases between. Germline CDR1 reads MNHNS; CDR2 reads SASEGT. The CDR3 has 14 amino acids. The CDR3 coding sequence is TGTGCCAGCAGTGGGGAGGCGGGAATGAGGGAGCAGTACTTC. The encoded protein is CASSGEAGMREQYF.

V is TRBV2 and J is TRBJ2-7; 9 nucleotides agree with TRBD2. The length of the CDR3 is 13 residues. Per germline, CDR1 SNHLY and CDR2 FYNNEI. The V segment lost 8 bases and the J segment 7 bases; nucleotides outside the gene matches: 9. Here the CDR3 reads CASPPAGGDEQYF. The CDR3 nucleotides are TGTGCCAGCCCTCCAGCGGGAGGAGATGAGCAGTACTTC.

The chain recombines TRBV20-1 with TRBJ2-3; TRBD2 matches at 12 bases. Germline trimming cut 2 bases from V and 2 bases from J; bases unmatched to any gene: 5. Germline V lookup: CDR1 DFQATT, CDR2 SNEGSKA (reference sequence). CDR3 length: 16 residues. CDR3 loop: CSARTRTSGVTDTQYF. Here the CDR3 DNA reads TGCAGTGCTAGAACCCGGACTAGCGGGGTCACAGATACGCAGTATTTT.

The chain recombines TRBV20-1 with TRBJ2-1; 7 positions agree with TRBD2. Germline V gene data show CDR1 as DFQATT and CDR2 as SNEGSKA (reference sequence). The V gene end was trimmed by 1 base and the J gene end by 5 bases; junction bases not matched to a gene: 11. The CDR3 contains 16 residues. This chain's CDR3 is CSARVPAGLTDNEQFF. The DNA of the CDR3 is TGCAGTGCTAGAGTTCCAGCGGGACTGACTGACAATGAGCAGTTCTTC.